This TCR beta chain was found in a study of glioma-infiltrating T cells. Findings of the study overall: Above-expected tissue-blood divergence occurred in all gliomas, most in low-grade ones. Very few CDR3 sequences were shared between tissue and blood.

Germline V gene data show CDR1 as KGHSH and CDR2 as LQKENI. The CDR3 contains 15 residues. As to this clonotype: The target antigen is unknown. This clone may be a read error of a much larger clone one base away.

Amplification of TCR alpha and beta CDR3 regions from RNA used iRepertoire nested multiplex PCR. Tissue mRNA or PBMC total RNA, 100-400 ng, went into one-step reverse transcription and amplification. MiXCR, run by TCRdb on the multiplex PCR reads, gives a single entry per CDR3 protein. This table holds tens of thousands of distinct CDR3 sequences, around 42% found once. The source material was glioma tissue, nonneoplastic brain tissue, or PBMCs (not recorded which). The V call is TRBV18, the J call TRBJ2-2, with 7 bases lining up with TRBD2. The origin of this receptor is a human donor with low-grade glioma or glioblastoma, undergoing nonglioma brain surgery, or in good health (not recorded which). The chain's CDR3 is CASSPPGGSTGEMFF. The CDR3 DNA sequence: TGTGCCAGCTCACCACCGGGGGGGTCGACCGGGGAGATGTTTTTT.